Below, 14 T cell receptor beta chains from the same sample are listed, as sequenced in a study of T cell responses to AZD1222 COVID-19 vaccine. Produced via immunoSEQ multiplex PCR; TCRdb's table is partial and in-frame only. The sample yields roughly 200,000 clones, roughly 92% seen once. The sample was peripheral blood, taken 28 days after the second dose of the MenACWY control vaccine. Receptors were obtained from an adult who received the MenACWY meningococcal vaccine as a control.

In its sample, this clone was seen once. The rearrangement uses TRBV3-1 (or the pseudogene TRBV3-2) and TRBJ2-5; D is perhaps TRBD1 or TRBD2 (5 bases each). Germline V gene lookup returns CDR1 LGHDT and CDR2 YNNKEL (reference sequence). The CDR3 spans 15 residues. Trimming left V 4 bases short and J 5 bases short, with 17 bases between. The CDR3 bases are TGTGCCAGCAGCCCCGGGACGGGGAGTGGTGAGACCCAGTACTTC. Protein product: CASSPGTGSGETQYF.

CDR3 residues: CASSPEDYHQPQHF. As DNA, the CDR3 is TGTGCCAGCTCACCGGAGGATTATCATCAGCCCCAGCATTTT. V is TRBV18 and J is TRBJ1-5; D not resolved. There are 14 residues in the CDR3. With 3 bases removed from V and 5 bases from J, the gap between germline ends came to 11 bases. Germline CDR1 KGHSH, CDR2 LQKENI.

The chain employs TRBV7-9 and TRBJ1-4, with TRBD1 matching 9 bases. This CDR3 spans 14 amino acids. Germline V lookup: CDR1 SEHNR, CDR2 FQNEAQ (reference sequence). J gave up 5 bases and V 5 bases, and 3 bases lay outside the gene matches. The CDR3 spells CASSRQGGNEKLFF. In nucleotides, the CDR3 is TGTGCCAGCAGCCGACAGGGGGGGAATGAAAAACTGTTTTTT.

The chain combines TRBV29-1 with TRBJ1-2; tentative D call: TRBD1 (6 bases). Germline CDR1 is SQVTM and CDR2 is ANQGSEA. This CDR3 region has 12 residues. V shed 4 bases and J shed 3 bases, with 9 bases lying between them. CDR3 sequence: CSVAQGYYGYTF. DNA of the CDR3: TGCAGCGTTGCCCAGGGGTACTATGGCTACACCTTC.

V usage is TRBV30 and J usage is TRBJ2-5, with 9 bases matching TRBD1. Per germline, CDR1 GTSNPN and CDR2 SVGIG (reference sequence). The CDR3 consists of 17 residues. V shed 0 bases and J 0 bases; nucleotides not matched to a gene: 8. In DNA, the CDR3 is TGTGCCTGGAGTGTGAGCCGGGACAGGGCGTACCAAGAGACCCAGTACTTC. This sequence encodes CAWSVSRDRAYQETQYF.

The chain joins TRBV5-5 to TRBJ1-4, with 9 nucleotides matching TRBD1. The CDR3 is 16 amino acids. V was pared by 3 bases and J by 8 bases, with 11 bases of the junction left unmatched. CDR1 and CDR2 from the germline V gene are SGHKS and YYEKEE (reference sequence). The CDR3 reads CASSYNSGQGYEKLFF. The CDR3 nucleotides read TGTGCCAGCAGCTATAATTCGGGACAGGGATACGAAAAACTGTTTTTT.

V usage is TRBV27 and J usage is TRBJ1-6; D is perhaps TRBD1 (5 bases). From germline, CDR1 is MNHEY and CDR2 SMNVEV (reference sequence). The CDR3 extends over 14 amino acids. V was pared by 4 bases and J by 7 bases, with 11 bases between. For the CDR3, the DNA is TGTGCCAGCAGTTCCCTCGGGGGGAATTCACCCCTCCACTTT. It translates to CASSSLGGNSPLHF.

The sample holds a few counts of this clone. The genes are TRBV24-1 and TRBJ1-2; D not certain. V lost 8 bases and J 3 bases, leaving 18 bases between the germline ends. The CDR3 length is 15 residues. From germline, CDR1 is KGHDR and CDR2 SFDVKD. CDR3 nucleotide sequence: TGTGCCACCAATCTCCGGGCCCATGCTGACTATGGCTACACCTTC. Translating gives CATNLRAHADYGYTF.

This rearrangement joins TRBV7-9 to TRBJ2-5; TRBD2 is a possible D gene (6 bases). Germline V gives CDR1 SEHNR, CDR2 FQNEAQ (reference sequence). The CDR3 totals 13 residues. The germline V and J ends were trimmed by 7 bases and 5 bases, with 14 bases remaining between them. CDR3 loop: CASTFGGTETQYF. The CDR3 coding sequence is TGTGCCAGCACCTTTGGGGGGACGGAGACCCAGTACTTC.

The chain combines TRBV27 with TRBJ2-1, with D unclear. There are 12 residues in the CDR3. V gave up 10 bases and J gave up 5 bases, with 12 bases separating them. Per germline, CDR1 MNHEY and CDR2 SMNVEV (reference sequence). This CDR3 reads CATARPDNEQFF. The CDR3 nucleotides are TGTGCCACCGCCAGGCCAGACAATGAGCAGTTCTTC.

This chain joins TRBV19 and TRBJ2-2; tentatively, D is TRBD2 (5 bases). The CDR3 spans 14 residues. Germline V lookup: CDR1 LNHDA, CDR2 SQIVND (reference sequence). V was clipped by 2 bases and J by 5 bases, with 9 bases between them. The CDR3 DNA follows: TGTGCCAGTAGTATAAGAGGGTGGACCGGGGAGCTGTTTTTT. Encoded protein: CASSIRGWTGELFF.

The chain recombines TRBV6-5 with TRBJ2-1; D call uncertain. V was trimmed by 6 bases and J by 7 bases, leaving 7 bases between them. Looked up from germline, CDR1 is MNHEY and CDR2 is SVGAGI. The CDR3 length is 11 residues. The DNA of the CDR3 is TGTGCCAGCAGAGGCGGAAATGAGCAGTTCTTC. Translated, it gives CASRGGNEQFF.

The V call is TRBV2, the J call TRBJ2-7, with TRBD2 matching 10 bases. Germline CDR1 SNHLY, CDR2 FYNNEI. This CDR3 region has 15 residues. J lost 3 bases, V lost 8 bases, and 10 bases had no gene match. This CDR3 reads CASRTAGLADYEQYF. CDR3 nucleotide sequence: TGTGCCAGCCGAACCGCCGGACTAGCGGACTACGAGCAGTACTTC.

The chain joins TRBV5-1 to TRBJ1-1; no clear D gene. The CDR3 extends over 14 amino acids. V lost 1 base and J lost 1, with 8 bases in between. In germline, CDR1 is SGHRS, CDR2 YFSETQ. CDR3 residues: CASSLFNRNTEAFF. CDR3 nucleotides: TGCGCCAGCAGCTTGTTCAACAGGAACACTGAAGCTTTCTTT.